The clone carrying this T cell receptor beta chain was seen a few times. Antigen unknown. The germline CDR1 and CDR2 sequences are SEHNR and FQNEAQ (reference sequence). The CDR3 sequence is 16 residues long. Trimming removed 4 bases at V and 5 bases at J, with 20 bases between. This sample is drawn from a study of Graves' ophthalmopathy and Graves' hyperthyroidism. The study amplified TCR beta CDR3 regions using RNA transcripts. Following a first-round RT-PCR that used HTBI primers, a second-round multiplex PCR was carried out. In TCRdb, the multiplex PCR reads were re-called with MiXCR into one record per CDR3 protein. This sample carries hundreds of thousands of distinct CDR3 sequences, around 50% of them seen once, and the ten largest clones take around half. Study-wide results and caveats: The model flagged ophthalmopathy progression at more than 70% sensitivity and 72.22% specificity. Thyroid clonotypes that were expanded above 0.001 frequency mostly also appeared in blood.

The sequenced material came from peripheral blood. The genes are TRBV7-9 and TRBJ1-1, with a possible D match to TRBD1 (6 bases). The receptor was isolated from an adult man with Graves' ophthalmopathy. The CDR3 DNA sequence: TGTGCCAGCAGCTACATCTGGGTCAGGGGTAAAACTGAAGCTTTCTTT. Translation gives CASSYIWVRGKTEAFF.